This T cell receptor beta chain appears in the sequencing data of a study of cytomegalovirus exposure and HLA in healthy donors. Whole-study results and caveats: Researchers reported in a later analysis that common viral pathogens appeared linked to several top clusters. Follow-up analysis found HLA locus-dependent TCR association rates, highest for DRB1 and lowest for HLA-C.

CDR1 and CDR2 from the germline V gene are SEHNR and FQNEAQ (reference sequence). The V end lost 8 bases, the J end lost 5 bases, and 6 bases lay between the germline ends. This CDR3 has 11 residues. As concerns this clone: What it binds is not known.

In the PCR, 60 Vbeta and 13 Jbeta primers were used. Data came from immunoSEQ multiplex PCR; TCRdb stores just in-frame clones and leaves some out. The repertoire holds some 60,000 clones, with around 82% as singletons. The V and J genes are TRBV7-9 and TRBJ1-4; D unclear. Specimen: PBMCs. The sequence was obtained from a male donor in good health and CMV-seronegative. The CDR3 region is CASVGNEKLFF. The DNA of the CDR3 is TGTGCCAGCGTCGGGAATGAAAAACTGTTTTTT.